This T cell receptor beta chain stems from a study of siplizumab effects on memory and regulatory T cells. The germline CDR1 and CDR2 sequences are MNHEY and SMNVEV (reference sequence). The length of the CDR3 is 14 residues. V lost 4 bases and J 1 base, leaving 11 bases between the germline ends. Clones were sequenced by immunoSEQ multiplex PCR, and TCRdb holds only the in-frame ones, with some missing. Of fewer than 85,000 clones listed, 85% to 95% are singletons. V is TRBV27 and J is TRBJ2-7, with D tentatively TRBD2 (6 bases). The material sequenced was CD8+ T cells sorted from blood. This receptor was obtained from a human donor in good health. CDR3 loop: CASSYGGSSYEQYF. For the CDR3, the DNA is TGTGCCAGCAGTTACGGAGGGTCGTCCTACGAGCAGTACTTC.